The next 5 T cell receptor beta chains were all read from a single sample in a study of blood T cell repertoires in COVID-19. Only in-frame clones appear in the TCRdb table, and some are missing; sequencing was by immunoSEQ multiplex PCR. The sample includes tens of thousands of clones, approximately 80% of them seen just once. The sequencing input was peripheral blood. These receptor sequences come from a woman of 80 years or more with active or convalescent COVID-19.

This rearrangement joins TRBV3-1 (or the pseudogene TRBV3-2) to TRBJ1-3; the match to TRBD1 covers 8 bases. The CDR3 has 15 residues. The germline V gene has CDR1 LGHDT and CDR2 YNNKEL (reference sequence). The ends lost 6 bases at V and 4 bases at J; junction bases unmatched: 8. CDR3 protein: CASRPETGVGNTIYF. CDR3 coding DNA: TGTGCCAGCAGACCCGAGACAGGGGTAGGAAACACCATATATTTT.

The chain has TRBV14 and TRBJ1-6; D unclear. This CDR3 is built from 13 residues. Germline V gene data show CDR1 as SGHDN and CDR2 as FVKESK. Trimming left V 2 bases short and J 6 bases short, with 5 bases between. CDR3: CASSQWANSPLHF. The CDR3 DNA reads TGTGCCAGCAGCCAATGGGCTAATTCACCCCTCCACTTT.

The gene calls are TRBV7-9 and TRBJ2-7; no firm D call. Looked up from germline, CDR1 is SEHNR and CDR2 is FQNEAQ (reference sequence). The ends were cut back, 5 bases at V and 7 bases at J, with 15 bases in the middle. CDR3 length equals 13 residues. The CDR3 here is CASSQSQRGEQYF. DNA of the CDR3: TGTGCCAGCAGCCAATCCCAACGAGGTGAGCAGTACTTC.

This chain joins TRBV9 and TRBJ2-5; D may be TRBD2 (6 bases). This CDR3 has 13 residues. Looked up from germline, CDR1 is SGDLS and CDR2 is YYNGEE. Trimming cost V 4 bases and J 4 bases, with 11 bases left between them. The CDR3 sequence: CASSPGVGETQYF. The CDR3 DNA is TGTGCCAGCAGCCCGGGGGTTGGAGAGACCCAGTACTTC.

This clone was counted between two and nine times. J is TRBJ2-1 and V is TRBV29-1, with TRBD1 identical over 7 bases. The CDR3 sequence is 14 residues long. J was trimmed by 7 bases and V by 4 bases; bases with no gene match: 10. CDR1 and CDR2 (germline): SQVTM, ANQGSEA. The CDR3 DNA sequence: TGCAGCGTTGTTGGCAGGGGGATGTGGAATGAGCAGTTCTTC. This translates into CSVVGRGMWNEQFF.